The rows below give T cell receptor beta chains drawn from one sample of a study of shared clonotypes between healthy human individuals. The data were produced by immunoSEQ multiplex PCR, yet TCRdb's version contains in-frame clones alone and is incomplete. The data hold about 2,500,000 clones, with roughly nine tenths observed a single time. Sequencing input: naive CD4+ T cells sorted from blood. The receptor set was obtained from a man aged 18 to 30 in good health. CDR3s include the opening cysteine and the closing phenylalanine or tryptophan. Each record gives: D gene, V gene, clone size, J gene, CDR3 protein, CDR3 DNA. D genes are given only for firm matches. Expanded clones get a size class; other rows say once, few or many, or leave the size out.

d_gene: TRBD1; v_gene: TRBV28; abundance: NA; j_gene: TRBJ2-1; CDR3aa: CASSYRDRGRGEQFF; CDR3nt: TGTGCCAGCAGTTACCGGGACAGGGGACGCGGGGAGCAGTTCTTC
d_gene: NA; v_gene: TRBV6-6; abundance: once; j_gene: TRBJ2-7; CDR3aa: CASGTERGVSYEQYF; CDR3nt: TGTGCCAGCGGGACCGAGAGGGGGGTCTCCTACGAGCAGTACTTC
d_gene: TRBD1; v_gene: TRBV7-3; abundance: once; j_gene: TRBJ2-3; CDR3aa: CASSRQGLTDTQYF; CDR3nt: TGTGCCAGCAGCAGACAGGGCCTCACAGATACGCAGTATTTT
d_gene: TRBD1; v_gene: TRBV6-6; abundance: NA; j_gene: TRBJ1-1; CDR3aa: CASSPRGDTEAFF; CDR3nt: TGTGCCAGCAGCCCCAGGGGGGATACTGAAGCTTTCTTT
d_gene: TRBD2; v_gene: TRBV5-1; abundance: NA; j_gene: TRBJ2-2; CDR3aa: CASSPGTSVDTGELFF; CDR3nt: TGCGCCAGCAGCCCGGGGACTAGCGTCGACACCGGGGAGCTGTTTTTT
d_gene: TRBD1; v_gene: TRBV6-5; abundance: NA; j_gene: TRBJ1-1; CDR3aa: CASMRDRGTTEAFF; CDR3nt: TGTGCCAGCATGAGGGACAGGGGTACCACTGAAGCTTTCTTT
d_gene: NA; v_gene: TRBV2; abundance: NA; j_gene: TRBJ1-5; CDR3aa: CASSEFLYSNQPQHF; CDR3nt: TGTGCCAGCAGTGAATTCCTTTATAGCAATCAGCCCCAGCATTTT
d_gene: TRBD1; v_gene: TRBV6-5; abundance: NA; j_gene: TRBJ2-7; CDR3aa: CATRGDRATYEQYF; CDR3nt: TGTGCCACCAGAGGGGACAGGGCAACCTACGAGCAGTACTTC
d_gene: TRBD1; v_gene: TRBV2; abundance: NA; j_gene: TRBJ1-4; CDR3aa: CATQGQNNEKLFF; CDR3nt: TGTGCCACACAGGGGCAAAATAATGAAAAACTGTTTTTT
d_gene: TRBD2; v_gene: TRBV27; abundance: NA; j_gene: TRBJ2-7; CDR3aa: CASAGLATLTYEQYF; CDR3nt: TGTGCCAGCGCCGGACTAGCGACCCTTACCTACGAGCAGTACTTC
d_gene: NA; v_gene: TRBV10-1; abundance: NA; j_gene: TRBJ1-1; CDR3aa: CASRDAGNTEAFF; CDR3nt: TGCGCCAGCAGAGACGCAGGGAACACTGAAGCTTTCTTT
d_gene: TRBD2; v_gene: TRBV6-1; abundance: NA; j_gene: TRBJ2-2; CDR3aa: CASSESGGTSGRELFF; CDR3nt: TGTGCCAGCAGTGAAAGCGGAGGGACTAGCGGGAGGGAGCTGTTTTTT
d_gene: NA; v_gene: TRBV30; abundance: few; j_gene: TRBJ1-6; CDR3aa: CAWSVKGLLGSPLHF; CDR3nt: TGTGCCTGGAGTGTCAAGGGCCTCCTCGGTTCACCCCTCCACTTT
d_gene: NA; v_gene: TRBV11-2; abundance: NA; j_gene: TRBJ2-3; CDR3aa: CASSLGGANTDTQYF; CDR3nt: TGTGCCAGCAGCTTAGGTGGGGCGAACACAGATACGCAGTATTTT
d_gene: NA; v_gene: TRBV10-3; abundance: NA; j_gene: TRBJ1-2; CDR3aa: CAISESGSAYGYTF; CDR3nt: TGTGCCATCAGTGAGTCGGGGTCAGCCTATGGCTACACCTTC
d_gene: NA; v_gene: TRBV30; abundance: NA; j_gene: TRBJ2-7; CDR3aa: CAWSVGFYEQYF; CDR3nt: TGTGCCTGGAGTGTAGGGTTTTACGAGCAGTACTTC
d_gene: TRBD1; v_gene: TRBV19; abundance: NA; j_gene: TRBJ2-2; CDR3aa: CASRTGGATGELFF; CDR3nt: TGTGCCAGTAGAACAGGGGGTGCCACCGGGGAGCTGTTTTTT
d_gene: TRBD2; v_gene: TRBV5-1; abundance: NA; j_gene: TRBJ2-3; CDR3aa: CASSLEGSGGSDTQYF; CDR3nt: TGCGCCAGCAGCTTGGAGGGTAGCGGGGGATCGGATACGCAGTATTTT
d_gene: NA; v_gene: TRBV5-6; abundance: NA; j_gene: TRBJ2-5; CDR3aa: CASTPQGFQETQYF; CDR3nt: TGTGCCAGCACCCCTCAGGGGTTTCAAGAGACCCAGTACTTC
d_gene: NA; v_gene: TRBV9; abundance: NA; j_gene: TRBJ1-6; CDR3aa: CASSAGSSPLHF; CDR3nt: TGTGCCAGCAGCGCAGGGTCTTCACCCCTCCACTTT
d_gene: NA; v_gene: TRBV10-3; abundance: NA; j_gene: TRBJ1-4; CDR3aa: CAISERGATNEKLFF; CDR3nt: TGTGCCATCAGTGAGAGGGGGGCAACTAATGAAAAACTGTTTTTT
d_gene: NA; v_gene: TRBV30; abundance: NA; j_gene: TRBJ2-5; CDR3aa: CAWGASPGRYQETQYF; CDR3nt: TGTGCCTGGGGCGCAAGTCCAGGGAGGTACCAAGAGACCCAGTACTTC
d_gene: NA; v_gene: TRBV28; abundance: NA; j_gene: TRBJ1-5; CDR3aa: CASRNAGEHFNQPQHF; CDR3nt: TGTGCCAGCAGAAACGCAGGGGAGCACTTTAATCAGCCCCAGCATTTT
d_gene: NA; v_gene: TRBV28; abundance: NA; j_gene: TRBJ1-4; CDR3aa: CASRPPGREKLFF; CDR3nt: TGTGCCAGCAGACCCCCCGGGAGGGAAAAACTGTTTTTT
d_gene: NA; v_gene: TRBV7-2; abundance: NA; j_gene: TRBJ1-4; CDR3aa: CASGYNEKLFF; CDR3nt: TGTGCCAGCGGATATAATGAAAAACTGTTTTTT
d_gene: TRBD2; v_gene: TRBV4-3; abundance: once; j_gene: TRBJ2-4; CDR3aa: CASSQEAGRGNIQYF; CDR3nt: TGCGCCAGCAGCCAAGAGGCAGGGAGGGGAAACATTCAGTACTTC
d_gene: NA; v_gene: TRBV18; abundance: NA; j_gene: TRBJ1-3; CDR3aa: CASSRTEYGNTIYF; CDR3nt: TGTGCCAGCTCACGGACAGAGTACGGAAACACCATATATTTT
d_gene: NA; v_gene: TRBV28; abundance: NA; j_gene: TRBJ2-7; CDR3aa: CASRPYRGLDEQYF; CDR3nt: TGTGCCAGCAGACCCTACCGCGGCTTGGACGAGCAGTACTTC
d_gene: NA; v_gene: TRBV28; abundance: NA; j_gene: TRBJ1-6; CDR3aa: CASGLRDSPLHF; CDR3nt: TGTGCCAGCGGGCTCAGGGACTCACCCCTCCACTTT
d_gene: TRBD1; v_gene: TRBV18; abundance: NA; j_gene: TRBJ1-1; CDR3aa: CASSPQGANMNTEAFF; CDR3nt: TGTGCCAGCTCACCCCAGGGGGCGAACATGAACACTGAAGCTTTCTTT
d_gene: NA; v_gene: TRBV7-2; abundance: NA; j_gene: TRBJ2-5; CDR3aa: CASSRRELETQYF; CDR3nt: TGTGCCAGCAGCAGAAGGGAGCTAGAGACCCAGTACTTC
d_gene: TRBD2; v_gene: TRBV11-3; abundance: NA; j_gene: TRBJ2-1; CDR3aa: CASSPRLAGSNEQFF; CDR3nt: TGTGCCAGCAGCCCTCGACTAGCGGGGAGCAATGAGCAGTTCTTC
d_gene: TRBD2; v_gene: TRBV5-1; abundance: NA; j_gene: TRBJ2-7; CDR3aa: CASRLSGGSYEQYF; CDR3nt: TGCGCCAGCCGCCTTAGCGGGGGGTCCTACGAGCAGTACTTC
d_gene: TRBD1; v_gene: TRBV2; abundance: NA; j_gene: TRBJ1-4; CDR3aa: CASNGRGGEKLFF; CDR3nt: TGTGCCAGCAATGGCAGGGGGGGAGAAAAACTGTTTTTT
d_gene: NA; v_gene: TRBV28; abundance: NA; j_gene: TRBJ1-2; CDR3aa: CASTSPRGSNYGYTF; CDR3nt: TGTGCCAGCACATCCCCCAGGGGATCTAACTATGGCTACACCTTC
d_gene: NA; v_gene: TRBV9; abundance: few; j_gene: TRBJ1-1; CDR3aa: CASSPHGAVNTEAFF; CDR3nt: TGTGCCAGCAGCCCCCACGGGGCGGTGAACACTGAAGCTTTCTTT
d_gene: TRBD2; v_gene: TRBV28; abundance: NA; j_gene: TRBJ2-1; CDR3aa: CASSFASGGYYNEQFF; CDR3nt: TGTGCCAGCAGTTTCGCTAGCGGGGGGTACTACAATGAGCAGTTCTTC
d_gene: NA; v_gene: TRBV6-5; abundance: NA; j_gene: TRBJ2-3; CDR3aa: CASSYSGYPSTDTQYF; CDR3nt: TGTGCCAGCAGTTACTCGGGGTATCCTAGCACAGATACGCAGTATTTT
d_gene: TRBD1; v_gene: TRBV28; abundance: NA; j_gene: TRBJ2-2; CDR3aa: CASVGQPNTGELFF; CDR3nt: TGTGCCAGCGTGGGACAGCCAAACACCGGGGAGCTGTTTTTT
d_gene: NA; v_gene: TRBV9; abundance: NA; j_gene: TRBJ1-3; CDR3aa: CASSSERVPSGNTIYF; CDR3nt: TGTGCCAGCAGCTCTGAGAGGGTACCCTCTGGAAACACCATATATTTT
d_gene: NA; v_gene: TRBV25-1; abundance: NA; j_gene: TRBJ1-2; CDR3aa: CASIDTRGGYTF; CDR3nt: TGTGCCAGCATAGACACTAGGGGCGGCTACACCTTC
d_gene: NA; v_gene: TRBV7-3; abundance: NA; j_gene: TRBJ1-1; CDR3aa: CASSLSPWSALQRRREAFF; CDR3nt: TGTGCCAGCAGCTTATCCCCATGGTCGGCTCTCCAACGACGCCGCGAAGCTTTCTTT
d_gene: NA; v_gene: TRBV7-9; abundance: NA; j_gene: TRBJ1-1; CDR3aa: CASSLMGATMNTEAFF; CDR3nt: TGTGCCAGCAGCTTAATGGGGGCCACCATGAACACTGAAGCTTTCTTT
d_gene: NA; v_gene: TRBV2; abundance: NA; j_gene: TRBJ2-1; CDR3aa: CASSGDRGSYNEQFF; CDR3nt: TGTGCCAGCAGTGGAGATAGGGGCTCCTACAATGAGCAGTTCTTC
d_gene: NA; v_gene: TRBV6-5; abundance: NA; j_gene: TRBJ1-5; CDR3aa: CASSYRSNQPQHF; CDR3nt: TGTGCCAGCAGTTACCGCTCCAATCAGCCCCAGCATTTT
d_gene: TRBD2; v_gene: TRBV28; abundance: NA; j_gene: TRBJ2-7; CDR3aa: CASSLGGGIYEQYF; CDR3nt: TGTGCCAGCAGTCTCGGGGGAGGGATCTACGAGCAGTACTTC
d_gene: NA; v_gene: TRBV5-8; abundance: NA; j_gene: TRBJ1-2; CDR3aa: CASSPWYPEGYTF; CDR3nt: TGTGCCAGCAGCCCCTGGTACCCGGAAGGCTACACCTTC
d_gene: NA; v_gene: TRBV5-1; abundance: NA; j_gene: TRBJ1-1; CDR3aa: CASSLEGTGGPEAFF; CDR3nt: TGCGCCAGCAGCTTGGAAGGGACGGGAGGCCCTGAAGCTTTCTTT
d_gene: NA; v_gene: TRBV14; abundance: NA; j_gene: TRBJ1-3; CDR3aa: CASSQVPGTSGNTIYF; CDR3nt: TGTGCCAGCAGCCAAGTCCCAGGGACCTCTGGAAACACCATATATTTT
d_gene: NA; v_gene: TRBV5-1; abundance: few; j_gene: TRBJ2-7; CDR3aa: CASSPQGGSYEQYF; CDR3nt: TGCGCCAGCAGCCCTCAGGGGGGATCCTACGAGCAGTACTTC
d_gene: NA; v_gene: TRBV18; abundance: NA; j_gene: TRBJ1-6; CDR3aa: CASSPGPNSPLHF; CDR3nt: TGTGCCAGCTCACCGGGTCCCAATTCACCCCTCCACTTT
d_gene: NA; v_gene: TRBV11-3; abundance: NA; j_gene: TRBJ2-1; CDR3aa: CASSQSRGGQIYNEQFF; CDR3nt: TGTGCCAGCAGCCAAAGCAGGGGCGGGCAAATTTACAATGAGCAGTTCTTC
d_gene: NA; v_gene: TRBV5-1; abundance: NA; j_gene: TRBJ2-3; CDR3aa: CASSFRAGTDTQYF; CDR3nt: TGCGCCAGCAGCTTTAGAGCCGGGACAGATACGCAGTATTTT
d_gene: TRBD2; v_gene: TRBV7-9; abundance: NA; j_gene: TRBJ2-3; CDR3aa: CASSIAGGQSDTQYF; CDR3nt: TGTGCCAGCAGTATAGCGGGGGGGCAATCAGATACGCAGTATTTT
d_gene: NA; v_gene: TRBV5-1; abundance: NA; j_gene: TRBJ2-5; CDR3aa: CASSIGTWAGETQYF; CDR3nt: TGCGCCAGCAGCATCGGGACTTGGGCGGGGGAGACCCAGTACTTC